The present T cell receptor (beta chain) was sequenced within a study of T cell responses to AZD1222 COVID-19 vaccine. Sequenced by immunoSEQ multiplex PCR; TCRdb stores in-frame clones only, minus some. The table lists about 160,000 clones, around nine tenths of them singletons, with around 4.4% in the top ten. V was pared by 6 bases and J by 4 bases, with 15 bases between. The germline CDR1 and CDR2 sequences are SEHNR and FQNEAQ (reference sequence). The CDR3 has 14 residues. General study results and limits: Vaccine-associated CD4 TCRs spanned spike, dominant at 160-218 and 743-854.

This clone has just one count. Its specificity is not known. This sequence joins TRBV7-9 and TRBJ1-2; D is uncertain. The sample in question was peripheral blood, obtained 28 days after the second AZD1222 dose. The receptor was derived from an adult who received the AZD1222 COVID-19 vaccine. The CDR3 is CASRPLALGYGYTF. The CDR3 DNA reads as TGTGCCAGCAGACCGTTGGCCCTTGGCTATGGCTACACCTTC.